The present T cell receptor beta chain was sequenced within a study of T cells in Graves' hyperthyroidism and ophthalmopathy. The study's findings and limits: Most thyroid clonotypes expanded above 0.001 appeared in blood too. Ophthalmopathy, which appeared later, was predicted by the model a median 6.5 months before onset.

V trimming: 4 bases; J trimming: 5 bases; junction bases outside the gene matches: 5. The CDR3 totals 14 residues. In germline, CDR1 is MNHNY, CDR2 SVGAGI (reference sequence). This clonotype has more than one count but fewer than ten. Its specificity is not known. Patients aged 18 to 65 had newly diagnosed hyperthyroidism that had lasted under 2 months. The TCR beta CDR3 regions underwent amplification using RNA transcripts as the source. The study used the HTBI primer set for a first-round RT-PCR of the TCR CDR3. One entry per CDR3 protein results from TCRdb running MiXCR on the multiplex PCR reads. The sample holds about 840,000 distinct CDR3 sequences; around 39% are singletons and the top ten take approximately 10%.

Sequencing was performed on blood. The clonotype was recovered from a man between 18 and 35 years old with Graves' hyperthyroidism. V and J are TRBV6-6 and TRBJ1-5; 7 bases fit TRBD1. CDR3 amino acids: CASSFQGEDQPQHF. The CDR3 nucleotides are TGTGCCAGCAGTTTTCAGGGGGAGGATCAGCCCCAGCATTTT.